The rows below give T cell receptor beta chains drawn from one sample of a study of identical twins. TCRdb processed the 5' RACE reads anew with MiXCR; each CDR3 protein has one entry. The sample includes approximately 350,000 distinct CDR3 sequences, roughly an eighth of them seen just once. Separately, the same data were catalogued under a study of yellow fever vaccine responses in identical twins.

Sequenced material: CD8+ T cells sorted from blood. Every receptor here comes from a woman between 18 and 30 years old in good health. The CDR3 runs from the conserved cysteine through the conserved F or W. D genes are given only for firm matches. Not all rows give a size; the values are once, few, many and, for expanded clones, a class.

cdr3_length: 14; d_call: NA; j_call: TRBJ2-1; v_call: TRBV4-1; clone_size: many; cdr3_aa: CASSTGPGTYEQFF; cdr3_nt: TGCGCCAGCAGTACCGGGCCGGGGACGTATGAGCAGTTCTTC
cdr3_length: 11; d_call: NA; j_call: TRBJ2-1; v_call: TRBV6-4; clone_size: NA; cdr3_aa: CASRQANEQFF; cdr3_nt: TGTGCCAGCAGACAGGCAAATGAGCAGTTCTTC
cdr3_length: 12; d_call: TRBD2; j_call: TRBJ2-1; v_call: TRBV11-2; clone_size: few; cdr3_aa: CASRGEGNEQFF; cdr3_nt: TGTGCCAGCAGGGGGGAGGGCAATGAGCAGTTCTTC
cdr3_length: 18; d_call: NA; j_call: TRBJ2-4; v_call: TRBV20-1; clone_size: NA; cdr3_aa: CSARDKQGRILTKNIQYF; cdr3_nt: TGCAGTGCTAGAGATAAACAGGGGAGGATTTTAACCAAAAACATTCAGTACTTC
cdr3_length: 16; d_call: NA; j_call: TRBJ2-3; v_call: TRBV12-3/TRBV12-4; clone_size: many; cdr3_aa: CASSPGPLGSTDTQYF; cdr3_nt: TGTGCCAGCAGTCCCGGGCCCCTAGGTAGCACAGATACGCAGTATTTT
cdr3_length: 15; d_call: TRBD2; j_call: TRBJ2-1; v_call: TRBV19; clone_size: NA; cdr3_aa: CASSSAGGPRNEQFF; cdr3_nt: TGTGCCAGTAGTTCAGCGGGAGGGCCGAGGAATGAGCAGTTCTTC
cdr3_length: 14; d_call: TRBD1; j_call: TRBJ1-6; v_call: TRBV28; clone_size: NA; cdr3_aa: CASSTGTGISPLHF; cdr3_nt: TGTGCCAGCAGTACCGGGACAGGGATCTCACCCCTCCACTTT
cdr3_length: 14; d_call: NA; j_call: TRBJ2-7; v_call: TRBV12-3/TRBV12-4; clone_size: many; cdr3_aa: CASSLGSASYEQYF; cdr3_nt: TGTGCCAGCAGTTTAGGGTCGGCTAGCTACGAGCAGTACTTC
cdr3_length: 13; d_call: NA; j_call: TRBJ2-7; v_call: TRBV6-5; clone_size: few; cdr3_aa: CASSYGVGSEQYF; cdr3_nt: TGTGCCAGCAGTTATGGGGTGGGTAGCGAGCAGTACTTC
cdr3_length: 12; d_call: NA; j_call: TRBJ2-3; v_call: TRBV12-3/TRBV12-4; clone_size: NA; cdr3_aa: CASQGSTDTQYF; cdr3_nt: TGTGCGAGTCAGGGATCGACAGATACGCAGTATTTT
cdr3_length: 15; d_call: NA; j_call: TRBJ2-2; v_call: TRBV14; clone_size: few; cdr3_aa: CASSPLDGNTGELFF; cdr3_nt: TGTGCCAGCAGCCCCTTGGACGGGAACACCGGGGAGCTGTTTTTT
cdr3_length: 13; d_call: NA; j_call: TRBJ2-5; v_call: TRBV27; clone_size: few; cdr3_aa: CASSLAPEETQYF; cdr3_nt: TGTGCCAGCAGCCTGGCCCCAGAAGAGACCCAGTACTTC
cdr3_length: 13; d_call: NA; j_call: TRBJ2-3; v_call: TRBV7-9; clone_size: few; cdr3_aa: CASSTNELRLQYF; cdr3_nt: TGTGCCAGCAGCACCAACGAGTTGAGATTGCAGTATTTT
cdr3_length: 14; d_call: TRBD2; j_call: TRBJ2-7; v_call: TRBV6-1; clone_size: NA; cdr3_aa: CASIEGTSGYEQYF; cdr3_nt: TGTGCCAGCATCGAGGGGACTAGCGGTTACGAGCAGTACTTC
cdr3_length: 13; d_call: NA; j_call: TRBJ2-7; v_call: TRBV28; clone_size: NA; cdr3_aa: CASLGLKAYEQYF; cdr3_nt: TGTGCCAGCCTCGGGCTCAAGGCCTACGAGCAGTACTTC
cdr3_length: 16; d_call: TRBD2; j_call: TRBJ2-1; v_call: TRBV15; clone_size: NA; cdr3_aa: CATSRSASGVSDEQFF; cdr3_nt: TGTGCCACCAGCAGATCCGCTAGCGGGGTTTCGGATGAGCAGTTCTTC
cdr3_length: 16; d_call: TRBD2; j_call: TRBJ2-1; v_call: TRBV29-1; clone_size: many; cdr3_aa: CSVDGVAGGSYNEQFF; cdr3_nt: TGCAGCGTTGATGGGGTAGCGGGAGGCTCCTACAATGAGCAGTTCTTC